This record covers a single T cell receptor beta chain. The antigen remains unidentified. The data were taken from a study of T cell responses to AZD1222 COVID-19 vaccine. Study conclusions and caveats: Breadth and depth of Spike-specific TCRs rose after two AZD1222 doses. Most donors were white British, females outnumbered males, and clonal diversity was possibly underestimated.

Using immunoSEQ multiplex PCR, the repertoire was profiled, and TCRdb retains in-frame clones only, with some absent. The data contain about 150,000 clones, around 89% of them singletons. The CDR3 spans 14 residues. Germline V gene lookup returns CDR1 LNHDA and CDR2 SQIVND (reference sequence). The V end lost 5 bases, the J end lost 6 bases, and 16 bases lay between the germline ends. The chain joins TRBV19 to TRBJ1-2; TRBD1 is a possible D gene (5 bases). This receptor was taken from an adult in good health. The material was peripheral blood, obtained on day 0 of AZD1222 vaccination. CDR3 DNA: TGTGCCAGTAGTCTCCGTGGGGGGAGTGATGGCTACACCTTC. Its translation: CASSLRGGSDGYTF.